This entry lists 6 T cell receptor beta chains sequenced from one sample in a study of cytomegalovirus exposure and HLA in healthy donors. The PCR employed 60 Vbeta primers together with 13 Jbeta primers. Sequenced by immunoSEQ multiplex PCR; TCRdb stores in-frame clones only, minus some. The repertoire holds around 200,000 clones, with around three quarters as singletons. The sequenced material came from PBMCs. These receptors all come from a woman in her twenties or thirties in good health and CMV-seropositive.

This chain links TRBV19 with TRBJ2-6; 9 bases agree with TRBD1. The CDR3 covers 16 residues. The ends lost 2 bases at V and 2 bases at J; junction bases unmatched: 1. Germline V gene sequence: CDR1 LNHDA, CDR2 SQIVND (reference sequence). The CDR3: CASSIRTGAGANVLTF. For the CDR3, the DNA is TGTGCCAGTAGTATACGGACAGGGGCTGGGGCCAACGTCCTGACTTTC. Drawing the rest from reference TRBV19 and TRBJ2-6, the complete variable domain is DGGITQSPKYLFRKEGQNVTLSCEQNLNHDAMYWYRQDPGQGLRLIYYSQIVNDFQKGDIAEGYSVSREKKESFPLTVTSAQKNPTAFYLCASSIRTGAGANVLTFGAGSRLTVL.

The chain employs TRBV7-9 and TRBJ2-7; TRBD1 aligns across 9 bases. This CDR3 is 17 amino acids long. V shed 8 bases and J 3 bases; nucleotides not matched to a gene: 17. Germline values: CDR1 SEHNR, CDR2 FQNEAQ (reference sequence). The CDR3 sequence: CASDSGQGLKDHYEQYF. In nucleotides, the CDR3 is TGTGCCAGCGACTCGGGACAGGGCCTTAAGGATCACTACGAGCAGTACTTC.

The chain has TRBV7-2 and TRBJ2-7; 8 bases are shared with TRBD2. Germline CDR1 SGHTA, CDR2 FQGNSA. With V trimmed by 4 bases and J by 0 bases, 11 bases remained unmatched. The CDR3 loop spans 17 amino acids. The CDR3 loop is CASSSTSDTLHSYEQYF. The CDR3 coding sequence is TGTGCCAGCAGCTCGACTAGCGACACCCTACACTCCTACGAGCAGTACTTC.

The rearrangement links TRBV7-2 to TRBJ2-5, with a tentative D call TRBD1 (7 bases). The assigned J gene may be wrong: the sequence end matches TRBJ2-7 better. Germline V gene lookup returns CDR1 SGHTA and CDR2 FQGNSA. The CDR3 runs to 13 residues. CDR3 loop: CASGLRGPGEQYF. For the CDR3, the DNA is TGTGCCAGCGGACTAAGGGGGCCGGGCGAGCAGTACTTC.

V usage is TRBV7-9 and J usage is TRBJ2-3; 8 positions agree with TRBD2. Unmatched junction bases numbered 11, after V lost 0 bases and J lost 0 bases. Germline V lookup: CDR1 SEHNR, CDR2 FQNEAQ (reference sequence). This CDR3 spans 19 amino acids. The CDR3 coding sequence is TGTGCCAGCAGCTTAGCGGTGGCTAGCGGGCGCCCTAGCACAGATACGCAGTATTTT. Its translation: CASSLAVASGRPSTDTQYF.

This chain uses TRBV5-1 with TRBJ2-1; 9 bases fit TRBD1. The CDR3 covers 16 residues. Germline CDR1 reads SGHRS; CDR2 reads YFSETQ. V shed 5 bases, J shed 4 bases, and the junction held 10 bases outside the gene matches. CDR3 protein: CASSRRPGQGYNEQFF. CDR3 DNA: TGCGCCAGCAGTCGTCGTCCGGGACAGGGATACAATGAGCAGTTCTTC.